A selection of T cell receptor beta chains follows, all from one sample in a study of CD8 T cells in Susac syndrome. MiXCR, run by TCRdb on the immunoSEQ multiplex PCR reads, gives a single entry per CDR3 protein. The repertoire consists of about 60,000 distinct CDR3 sequences, with 85% to 95% occurring once and the leading ten covering 0.15% to 0.25%. The sample consisted of CD8+ T cells from PBMCs. The source of these receptors is a human donor in good health. The CDR3 runs from the conserved cysteine through the conserved F or W. D genes are given only for firm matches. Size tells how often a clone was seen (once, few, many) or the class of an expanded clone, and some rows leave it out.

cdr3_nt: TGTGCCAGCAGCTTAGTAGGCAGGGCTCAAGAAAAACTGTTTTTT
cdr3_aa: CASSLVGRAQEKLFF
clone_size: .
j_call: TRBJ1-4
d_call: .
v_call: TRBV7-9

cdr3_nt: TGTGCCAGCAGCGTCTCTAGCGGGGGGCCCTACTCCTACAATGAGCAGTTCTTC
cdr3_aa: CASSVSSGGPYSYNEQFF
clone_size: .
j_call: TRBJ2-1
d_call: TRBD2
v_call: TRBV9

cdr3_nt: TGCGCCAGCAGGGACGGGCACTCCTACGAGCAGTACTTC
cdr3_aa: CASRDGHSYEQYF
clone_size: .
j_call: TRBJ2-7
d_call: .
v_call: TRBV10-2

cdr3_nt: TGTGCCATCAGTGACCGGCTAGCGGGGGTGGCAAGCTACGAGCAGTACTTC
cdr3_aa: CAISDRLAGVASYEQYF
clone_size: .
j_call: TRBJ2-7
d_call: TRBD2
v_call: TRBV10-3

cdr3_nt: TGTGCCAGCAGCCCTCGCCCGGGACTTAATGAAAAACTGTTTTTT
cdr3_aa: CASSPRPGLNEKLFF
clone_size: .
j_call: TRBJ1-4
d_call: .
v_call: TRBV9

cdr3_nt: TGTGCCAGCAGCCAAGACCCCCTCTGGGCCTACAATGAGCAGTTCTTC
cdr3_aa: CASSQDPLWAYNEQFF
clone_size: .
j_call: TRBJ2-1
d_call: .
v_call: TRBV4-2

cdr3_nt: TGCGCCAGCAGCCAAGGGGCGGGGGCCGTAGATACGCAGTATTTT
cdr3_aa: CASSQGAGAVDTQYF
clone_size: .
j_call: TRBJ2-3
d_call: .
v_call: TRBV4-3

cdr3_nt: TGTGCCAGCAAGACCGGACAGGGGGCCTACAATGAGCAGTTCTTC
cdr3_aa: CASKTGQGAYNEQFF
clone_size: .
j_call: TRBJ2-1
d_call: TRBD1
v_call: TRBV6-5

cdr3_nt: TGTGCCAGCAGCTTATACCCGGGGCTCTACGAGCAGTACTTC
cdr3_aa: CASSLYPGLYEQYF
clone_size: .
j_call: TRBJ2-7
d_call: .
v_call: TRBV7-3

cdr3_nt: TGTGCCAGCAGTTTATCCTTAATGGAAGTCTACGAGCAGTACTTC
cdr3_aa: CASSLSLMEVYEQYF
clone_size: .
j_call: TRBJ2-7
d_call: .
v_call: TRBV27

cdr3_nt: TGTGCCACCTACGACAGAGGGGGAAATTCACCCCTCCACTTT
cdr3_aa: CATYDRGGNSPLHF
clone_size: .
j_call: TRBJ1-6
d_call: .
v_call: TRBV6-5

cdr3_nt: TGCAGCGTTGAAACCACGCGAGTATCAGGGCACACTGAAGCTTTCTTT
cdr3_aa: CSVETTRVSGHTEAFF
clone_size: .
j_call: TRBJ1-1
d_call: .
v_call: TRBV29-1

cdr3_nt: TGTGCCAGCAGCCAAACCGGGACGGAAGAGACCCAGTACTTT
cdr3_aa: CASSQTGTEETQYF
clone_size: .
j_call: TRBJ2-5
d_call: .
v_call: TRBV3-1

cdr3_nt: TGCAGCGTTGAAGAAAGACGACAGGGGAAAAGCACAGATACGCAGTATTTT
cdr3_aa: CSVEERRQGKSTDTQYF
clone_size: once
j_call: TRBJ2-3
d_call: TRBD1
v_call: TRBV29-1

cdr3_nt: TGTGCCAGCAGTCGACAGCCCCCCGGACCTAATGGCTACACCTTC
cdr3_aa: CASSRQPPGPNGYTF
clone_size: .
j_call: TRBJ1-2
d_call: .
v_call: TRBV6-5

cdr3_nt: TGTGCCAGTAGTATATCAGGGGGCGCTGAAGCTTTCTTT
cdr3_aa: CASSISGGAEAFF
clone_size: .
j_call: TRBJ1-1
d_call: TRBD1
v_call: TRBV19

cdr3_nt: TGTGCCAGCAGCCCTGTAGACGAGCGGAGGGTGATGGGTGAGCAGTTCTTC
cdr3_aa: CASSPVDERRVMGEQFF
clone_size: .
j_call: TRBJ2-1
d_call: .
v_call: TRBV6-1

cdr3_nt: TGTGCCAGCAGTCCGGGACAGGGTTCTTCACCCCTCCACTTT
cdr3_aa: CASSPGQGSSPLHF
clone_size: once
j_call: TRBJ1-6
d_call: TRBD1
v_call: TRBV28

cdr3_nt: TGTGCCAGCAGTTACGGAGCCACTTCTGATACGCAGTATTTT
cdr3_aa: CASSYGATSDTQYF
clone_size: .
j_call: TRBJ2-3
d_call: .
v_call: TRBV6-2/TRBV6-3

cdr3_nt: TGTGCCAGCAGTGACTCCTGGGGTTTTGATTCACCCCTCCACTTT
cdr3_aa: CASSDSWGFDSPLHF
clone_size: .
j_call: TRBJ1-6
d_call: .
v_call: TRBV6-4

cdr3_nt: TGTGCCAGCAGCTCCCGACAGGGGGCGCACGAGCAGTACTTC
cdr3_aa: CASSSRQGAHEQYF
clone_size: .
j_call: TRBJ2-7
d_call: TRBD1
v_call: TRBV13

cdr3_nt: TGTGCCAGTTGTGGTGGCAGCATAACTGAAGCTTTCTTT
cdr3_aa: CASCGGSITEAFF
clone_size: .
j_call: TRBJ1-1
d_call: .
v_call: TRBV19

cdr3_nt: TGTGCCAGCGTCTCGATCGGTAGCGGGGCGGGGGAGACCCAGTACTTC
cdr3_aa: CASVSIGSGAGETQYF
clone_size: .
j_call: TRBJ2-5
d_call: TRBD2
v_call: TRBV3-1

cdr3_nt: TGTGCCAGTAGTATGTGGGGGGTTAGCAATCAGCCCCAGCATTTT
cdr3_aa: CASSMWGVSNQPQHF
clone_size: .
j_call: TRBJ1-5
d_call: .
v_call: TRBV19

cdr3_nt: TGCGCCAGCGGTCAGACCCAGTACTTC
cdr3_aa: CASGQTQYF
clone_size: .
j_call: TRBJ2-5
d_call: .
v_call: TRBV10-2

cdr3_nt: TGTGCCAGCAGCTTGGCAGGGTTGAACACTGAAGCTTTCTTT
cdr3_aa: CASSLAGLNTEAFF
clone_size: .
j_call: TRBJ1-1
d_call: .
v_call: TRBV7-9

cdr3_nt: TGTGCCAGCAGCCCCCTATGGGGACGGCAGAACACTGAAGCTTTCTTT
cdr3_aa: CASSPLWGRQNTEAFF
clone_size: .
j_call: TRBJ1-1
d_call: .
v_call: TRBV21-1

cdr3_nt: TGTGCCAGCAGCCATGGATCCGGAAGCACAGATACGCAGTATTTT
cdr3_aa: CASSHGSGSTDTQYF
clone_size: .
j_call: TRBJ2-3
d_call: .
v_call: TRBV14

cdr3_nt: TGTGCCAGCATGGGCCAATACAGGGTTCAAGAGACCCAGTACTTC
cdr3_aa: CASMGQYRVQETQYF
clone_size: .
j_call: TRBJ2-5
d_call: .
v_call: TRBV2

cdr3_nt: TGTGCCAGCAAGTGGAAGCAGACCCAGTACTTC
cdr3_aa: CASKWKQTQYF
clone_size: .
j_call: TRBJ2-5
d_call: .
v_call: TRBV28

cdr3_nt: TGTGCCATCAGTGAGTCGATACAGCAAAATTCACCCCTCCACTTT
cdr3_aa: CAISESIQQNSPLHF
clone_size: .
j_call: TRBJ1-6
d_call: .
v_call: TRBV10-3

cdr3_nt: TGTGCCAGCAGCCAAGCACAGGGGTATGAGCAGTTCTTC
cdr3_aa: CASSQAQGYEQFF
clone_size: .
j_call: TRBJ2-1
d_call: TRBD1
v_call: TRBV4-2

cdr3_nt: TGTGCCAGCAGCCGTGGCGGGGGGGAAGCTTACAATGAGCAGTTCTTC
cdr3_aa: CASSRGGGEAYNEQFF
clone_size: .
j_call: TRBJ2-1
d_call: TRBD2
v_call: TRBV4-2

cdr3_nt: TGCGCCAGCAGCCCGGCCCCTACGCAGGAGACCCAGTACTTC
cdr3_aa: CASSPAPTQETQYF
clone_size: .
j_call: TRBJ2-5
d_call: .
v_call: TRBV4-1

cdr3_nt: TGTGCCAGCAGTTACGGCGGGGGCACGACGGAGACCCAGTACTTC
cdr3_aa: CASSYGGGTTETQYF
clone_size: .
j_call: TRBJ2-5
d_call: .
v_call: TRBV6-5

cdr3_nt: TGTGCCAGCAGTTTATTGACAGGCGTAACCGGGGAGCTGTTTTTT
cdr3_aa: CASSLLTGVTGELFF
clone_size: .
j_call: TRBJ2-2
d_call: .
v_call: TRBV12-3/TRBV12-4